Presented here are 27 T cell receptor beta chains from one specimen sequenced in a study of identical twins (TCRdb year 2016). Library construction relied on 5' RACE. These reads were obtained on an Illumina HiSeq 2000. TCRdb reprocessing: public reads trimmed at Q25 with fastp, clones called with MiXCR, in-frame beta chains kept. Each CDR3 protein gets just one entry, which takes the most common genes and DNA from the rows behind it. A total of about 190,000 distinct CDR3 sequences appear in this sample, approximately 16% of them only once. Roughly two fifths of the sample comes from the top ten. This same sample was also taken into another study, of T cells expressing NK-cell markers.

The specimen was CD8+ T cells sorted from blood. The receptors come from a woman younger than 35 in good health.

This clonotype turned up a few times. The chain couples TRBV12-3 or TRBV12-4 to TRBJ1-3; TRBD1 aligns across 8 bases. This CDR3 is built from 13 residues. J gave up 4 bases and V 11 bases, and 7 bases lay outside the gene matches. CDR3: CAGTDRVGNTIYF. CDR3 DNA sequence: TGTGCCGGAACGGACAGGGTCGGAAACACCATATATTTT.

CDR3 in DNA: TGTGCCAGCAGCCACGGGGGCCTAGCGGCCTACGAGCAGTACTTC. It codes for CASSHGGLAAYEQYF. The chain links TRBV5-6 to TRBJ2-7; tentatively, D is TRBD2 (7 bases). V shed 4 bases and J shed 2 bases, with 16 bases lying between them. CDR1 SGHDT and CDR2 YYEEEE come from the germline V gene. The CDR3 has 15 amino acids. The full variable domain, in which reference TRBV5-6 and TRBJ2-7 provide the parts outside the CDR3, is DAGVTQSPTHLIKTRGQQVTLRCSPKSGHDTVSWYQQALGQGPQFIFQYYEEEERQRGNFPDRFSGHQFPNYSSELNVNALLLGDSALYLCASSHGGLAAYEQYFGPGTRLTVT.

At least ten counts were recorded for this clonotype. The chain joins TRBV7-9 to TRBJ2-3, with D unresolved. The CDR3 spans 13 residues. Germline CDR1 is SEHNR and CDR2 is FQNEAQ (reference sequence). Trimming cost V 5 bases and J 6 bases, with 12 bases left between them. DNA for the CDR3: TGTGCCAGCAGCGTCGACGTTACGGATACGCAGTATTTT. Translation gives CASSVDVTDTQYF.

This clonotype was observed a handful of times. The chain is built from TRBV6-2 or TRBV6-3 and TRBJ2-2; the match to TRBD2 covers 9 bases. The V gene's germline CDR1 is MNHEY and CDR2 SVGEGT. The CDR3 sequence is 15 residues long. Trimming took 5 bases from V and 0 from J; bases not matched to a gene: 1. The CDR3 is CASSIAGANTGELFF. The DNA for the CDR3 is TGTGCCAGCAGTATAGCGGGGGCGAACACCGGGGAGCTGTTTTTT.

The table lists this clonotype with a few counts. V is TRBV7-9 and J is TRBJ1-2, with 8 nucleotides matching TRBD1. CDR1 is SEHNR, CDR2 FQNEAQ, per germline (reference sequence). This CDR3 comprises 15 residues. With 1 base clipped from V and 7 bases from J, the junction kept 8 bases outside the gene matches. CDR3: CASSLVGQGAVGYTF. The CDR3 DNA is TGTGCCAGCAGCTTAGTAGGGCAGGGGGCTGTTGGCTACACCTTC. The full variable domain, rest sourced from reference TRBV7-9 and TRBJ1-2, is DTGVSQNPRHKITKRGQNVTFRCDPISEHNRLYWYRQTLGQGPEFLTYFQNEAQLEKSRLLSDRFSAERPKGSFSTLEIQRTEQGDSAMYLCASSLVGQGAVGYTFGSGTRLTVV.

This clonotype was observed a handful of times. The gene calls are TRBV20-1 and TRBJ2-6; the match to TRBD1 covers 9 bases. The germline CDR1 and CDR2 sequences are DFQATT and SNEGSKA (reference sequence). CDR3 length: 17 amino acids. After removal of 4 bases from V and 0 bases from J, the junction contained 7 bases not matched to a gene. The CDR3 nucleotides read TGCAGTGCTATAACCGGGACAGGGATCTCTGGGGCCAACGTCCTGACTTTC. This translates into CSAITGTGISGANVLTF.

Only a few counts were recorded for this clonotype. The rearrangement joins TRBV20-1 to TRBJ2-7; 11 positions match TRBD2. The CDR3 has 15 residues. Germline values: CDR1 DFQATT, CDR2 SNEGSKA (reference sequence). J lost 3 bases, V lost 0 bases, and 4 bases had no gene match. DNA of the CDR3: TGCAGTGCTAGAGATAGCGGGGGGGCTAACTACGAGCAGTACTTC. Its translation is CSARDSGGANYEQYF.

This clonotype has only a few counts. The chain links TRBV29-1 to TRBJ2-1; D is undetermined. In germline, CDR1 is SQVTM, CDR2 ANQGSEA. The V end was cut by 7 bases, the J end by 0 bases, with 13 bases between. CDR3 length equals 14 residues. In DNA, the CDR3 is TGCAGCGCCATCGACCAGAGCTCCTACAATGAGCAGTTCTTC. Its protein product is CSAIDQSSYNEQFF.

As DNA, the CDR3 is TGTGCCAGGGCCCCGGGCTCCTCGAACACTGAAGCTTTCTTT. Its protein product is CARAPGSSNTEAFF. The chain is built from TRBV12-3 or TRBV12-4 and TRBJ1-1; D is unresolved. The CDR3 covers 14 residues. With 9 bases removed from V and 1 base from J, the gap between germline ends came to 15 bases.

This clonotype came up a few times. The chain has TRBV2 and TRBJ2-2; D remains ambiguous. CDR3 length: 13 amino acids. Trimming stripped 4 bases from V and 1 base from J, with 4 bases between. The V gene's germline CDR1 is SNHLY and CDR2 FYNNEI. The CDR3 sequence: CASSVRNTGELFF. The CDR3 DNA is TGTGCCAGCAGTGTGAGGAACACCGGGGAGCTGTTTTTT.

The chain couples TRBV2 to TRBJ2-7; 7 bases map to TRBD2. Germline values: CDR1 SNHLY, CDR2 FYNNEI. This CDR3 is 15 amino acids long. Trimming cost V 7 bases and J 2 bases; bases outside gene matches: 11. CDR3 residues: CASNVAWGGPYEQYF. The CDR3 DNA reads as TGTGCCAGCAACGTCGCATGGGGAGGGCCCTACGAGCAGTACTTC.

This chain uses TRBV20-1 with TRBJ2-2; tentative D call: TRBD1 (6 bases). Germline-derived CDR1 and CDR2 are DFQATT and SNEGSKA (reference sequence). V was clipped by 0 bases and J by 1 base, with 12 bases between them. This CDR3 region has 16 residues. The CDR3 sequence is CSARDFRTVNTGELFF. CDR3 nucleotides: TGCAGTGCTAGAGATTTCCGGACAGTGAACACCGGGGAGCTGTTTTTT.

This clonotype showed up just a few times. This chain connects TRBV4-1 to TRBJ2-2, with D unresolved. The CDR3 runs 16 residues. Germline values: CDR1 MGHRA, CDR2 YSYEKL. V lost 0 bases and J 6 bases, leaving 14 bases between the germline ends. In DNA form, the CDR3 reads TGCGCCAGCAGCCAAGAAAAGGCCTTGAAGGCCGGGGAGCTGTTTTTT. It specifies CASSQEKALKAGELFF.

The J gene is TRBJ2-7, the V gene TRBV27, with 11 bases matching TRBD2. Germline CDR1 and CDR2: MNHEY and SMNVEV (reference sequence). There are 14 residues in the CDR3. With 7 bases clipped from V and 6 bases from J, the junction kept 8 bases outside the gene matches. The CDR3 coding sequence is TGTGCCAGCACCCGACTAGCGGGACCCGGCGAGCAGTACTTC. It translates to CASTRLAGPGEQYF.

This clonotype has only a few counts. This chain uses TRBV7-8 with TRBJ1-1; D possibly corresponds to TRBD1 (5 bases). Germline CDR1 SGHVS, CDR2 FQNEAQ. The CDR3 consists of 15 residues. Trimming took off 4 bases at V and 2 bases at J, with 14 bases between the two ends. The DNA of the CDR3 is TGTGCCAGCAGCTCTCCTGGGGGGGTAAACACTGAAGCTTTCTTT. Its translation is CASSSPGGVNTEAFF.

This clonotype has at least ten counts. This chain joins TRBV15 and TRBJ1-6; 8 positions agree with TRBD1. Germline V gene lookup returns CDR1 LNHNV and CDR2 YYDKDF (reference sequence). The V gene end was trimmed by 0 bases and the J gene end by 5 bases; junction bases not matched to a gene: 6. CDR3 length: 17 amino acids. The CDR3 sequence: CATSRDVTGENNSPLHF. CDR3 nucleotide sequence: TGTGCCACCAGCAGAGATGTGACAGGGGAGAATAATTCACCCCTCCACTTT.

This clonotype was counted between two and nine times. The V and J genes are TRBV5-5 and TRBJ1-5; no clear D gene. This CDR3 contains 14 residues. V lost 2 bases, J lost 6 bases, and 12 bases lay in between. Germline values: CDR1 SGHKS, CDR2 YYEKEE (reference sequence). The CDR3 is CASSFPGASQPQHF. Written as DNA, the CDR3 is TGTGCCAGCAGCTTCCCGGGTGCGAGTCAGCCCCAGCATTTT.

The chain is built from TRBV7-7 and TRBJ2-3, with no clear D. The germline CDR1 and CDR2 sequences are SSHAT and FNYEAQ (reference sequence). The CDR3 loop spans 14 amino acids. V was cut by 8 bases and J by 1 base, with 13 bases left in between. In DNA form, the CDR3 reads TGTGCCAGCTCGTTCTCGGTTGGCACAGATACGCAGTATTTT. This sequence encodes CASSFSVGTDTQYF.

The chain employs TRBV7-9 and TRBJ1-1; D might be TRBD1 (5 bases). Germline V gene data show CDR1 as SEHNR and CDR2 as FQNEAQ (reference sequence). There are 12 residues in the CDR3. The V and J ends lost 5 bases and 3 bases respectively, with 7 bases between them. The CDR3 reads CASSGDDTEAFF. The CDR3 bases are TGTGCCAGCAGCGGGGACGACACTGAAGCTTTCTTT.

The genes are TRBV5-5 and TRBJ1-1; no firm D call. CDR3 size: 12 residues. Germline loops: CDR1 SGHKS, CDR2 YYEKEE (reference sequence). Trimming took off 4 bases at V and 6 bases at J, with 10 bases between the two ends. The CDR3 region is CASSPPLAEAFF. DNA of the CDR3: TGTGCCAGCAGCCCCCCATTGGCTGAAGCTTTCTTT. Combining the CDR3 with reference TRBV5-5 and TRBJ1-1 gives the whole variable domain DAGVTQSPTHLIKTRGQQVTLRCSPISGHKSVSWYQQVLGQGPQFIFQYYEKEERGRGNFPDRFSARQFPNYSSELNVNALLLGDSALYLCASSPPLAEAFFGQGTRLTVV.

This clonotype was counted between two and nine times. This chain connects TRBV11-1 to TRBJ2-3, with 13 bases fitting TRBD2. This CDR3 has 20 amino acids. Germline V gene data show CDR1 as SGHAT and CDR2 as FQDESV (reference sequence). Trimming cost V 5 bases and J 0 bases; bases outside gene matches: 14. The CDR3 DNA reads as TGTGCCAGCAGCCCACCCGCCGGGACTAGCGGGGAGCCTAGCACAGATACGCAGTATTTT. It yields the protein CASSPPAGTSGEPSTDTQYF.

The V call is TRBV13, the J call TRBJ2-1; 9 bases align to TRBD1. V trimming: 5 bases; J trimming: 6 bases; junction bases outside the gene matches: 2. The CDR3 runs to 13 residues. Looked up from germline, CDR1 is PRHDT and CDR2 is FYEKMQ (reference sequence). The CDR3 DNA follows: TGTGCCAGCAGCGACAGGGGGACCAATGAGCAGTTCTTC. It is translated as CASSDRGTNEQFF.

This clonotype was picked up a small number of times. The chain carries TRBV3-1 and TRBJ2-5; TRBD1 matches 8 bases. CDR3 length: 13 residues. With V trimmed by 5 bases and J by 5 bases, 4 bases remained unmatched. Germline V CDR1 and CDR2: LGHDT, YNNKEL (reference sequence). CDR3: CASSTGGGETQYF. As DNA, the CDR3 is TGTGCCAGCAGCACAGGGGGTGGGGAGACCCAGTACTTC.

CDR3 DNA: TGTGCCAGCAGCGTAGGAGATATCTCCTACAATGAGCAGTTCTTC. This codes for CASSVGDISYNEQFF. V gene TRBV9 combines with J gene TRBJ2-1; D uncertain. CDR1 is SGDLS, CDR2 YYNGEE, per germline. The CDR3 totals 15 residues. Between the trimmed V and J ends, which lost 0 bases and 0 bases, there was a span of 7 bases. The complete variable domain, with remaining parts taken from reference TRBV9 and TRBJ2-1, reads DSGVTQTPKHLITATGQRVTLRCSPRSGDLSVYWYQQSLDQGLQFLIQYYNGEERAKGNILERFSAQQFPDLHSELNLSSLELGDSALYFCASSVGDISYNEQFFGPGTRLTVL.

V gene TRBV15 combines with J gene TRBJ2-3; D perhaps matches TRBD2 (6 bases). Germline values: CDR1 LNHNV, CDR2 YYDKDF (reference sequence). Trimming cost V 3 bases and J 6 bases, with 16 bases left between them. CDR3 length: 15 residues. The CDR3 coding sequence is TGTGCCACCAGCAGTAGCGGTCTGCGAAGTGATACGCAGTATTTT. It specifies CATSSSGLRSDTQYF.

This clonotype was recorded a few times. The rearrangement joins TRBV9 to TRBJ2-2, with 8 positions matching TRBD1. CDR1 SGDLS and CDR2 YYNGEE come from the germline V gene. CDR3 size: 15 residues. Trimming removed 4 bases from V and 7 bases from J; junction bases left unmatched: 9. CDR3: CASSPKTGDVGELFF. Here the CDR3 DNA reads TGTGCCAGCAGCCCGAAGACAGGGGATGTCGGGGAGCTGTTTTTT. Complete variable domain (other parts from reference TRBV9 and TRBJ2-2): DSGVTQTPKHLITATGQRVTLRCSPRSGDLSVYWYQQSLDQGLQFLIQYYNGEERAKGNILERFSAQQFPDLHSELNLSSLELGDSALYFCASSPKTGDVGELFFGEGSRLTVL.

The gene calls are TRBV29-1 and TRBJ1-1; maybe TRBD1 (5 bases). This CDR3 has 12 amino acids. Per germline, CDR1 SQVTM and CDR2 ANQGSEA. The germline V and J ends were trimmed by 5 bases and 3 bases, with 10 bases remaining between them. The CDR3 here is CSVRTFDTEAFF. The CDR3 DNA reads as TGCAGCGTTAGGACATTTGACACTGAAGCTTTCTTT.